The entry that follows covers one T cell receptor beta chain sequence. This entry belongs to a study of OX40 agonist ivuxolimab in advanced cancers. Generated by immunoSEQ multiplex PCR, the TCRdb table keeps only in-frame clones and is missing some. The sample carries about 76,000 clones, 80% to 90% recorded once. Germline V gives CDR1 SGHTA, CDR2 FQGNSA. The CDR3 extends over 15 amino acids. Trimming pared 2 bases from V and 1 base from J, leaving 11 bases between. The chain recombines TRBV7-2 with TRBJ2-5; no definite D call. The specimen was CD4+ or CD8+ T cells sorted from blood, collected in a trial of the OX40 agonist ivuxolimab. The TCR sequence derives from an adult with an advanced solid tumor such as melanoma, head and neck, liver or kidney cancer. The CDR3 DNA reads as TGTGCCAGCAGCTTATCGCGGCGTTCCCAAGAGACCCAGTACTTC. Its translation: CASSLSRRSQETQYF. The entire variable domain, with the rest obtained from reference TRBV7-2 and TRBJ2-5, is as follows: GAGVSQSPSNKVTEKGKDVELRCDPISGHTALYWYRQSLGQGLEFLIYFQGNSAPDKSGLPSDRFSAERTGGSVSTLTIQRTQQEDSAVYLCASSLSRRSQETQYFGPGTRLLVL.